The 18 T cell receptor beta chains below all came from one sample that was sequenced in a study of cytomegalovirus exposure and HLA in healthy donors. Sequencing used immunoSEQ multiplex PCR; TCRdb keeps in-frame clones, though not all of them. Here the sample spans 150,000 to 170,000 clones, 75% to 90% being singletons. The sequencing sample was made of PBMCs. The origin of the receptors is a young man in good health and CMV-seropositive.

The chain joins TRBV4-3 to TRBJ2-7, with D maybe TRBD1 (6 bases). CDR3 length: 15 amino acids. The V end lost 0 bases, the J end lost 5 bases, and 14 bases lay between the germline ends. From germline, CDR1 is LGHNA and CDR2 YSLEER. CDR3 nucleotide sequence: TGCGCCAGCAGCCAAGATCCAAGGACAGCCAACGAGCAGTACTTC. It translates to CASSQDPRTANEQYF.

This clone turned up a few times. The chain has TRBV5-1 and TRBJ2-7, with 11 bases lining up with TRBD2. Looked up from germline, CDR1 is SGHRS and CDR2 is YFSETQ. The CDR3 is 14 amino acids. With V trimmed by 5 bases and J by 4 bases, 5 bases remained unmatched. CDR3 coding DNA: TGCGCCAGCAGTTTAGCGGGAGGGCCTTACGAGCAGTACTTC. Amino acid sequence: CASSLAGGPYEQYF.

The chain employs TRBV6-5 and TRBJ2-3; 7 bases align to TRBD1. The ends lost 2 bases at V and 2 bases at J; junction bases unmatched: 7. Per the germline V gene, CDR1 is MNHEY and CDR2 is SVGAGI. The CDR3 extends over 16 amino acids. CDR3 DNA: TGTGCCAGCAGTTACAACCCCAGGGGGAACACAGATACGCAGTATTTT. Amino acids: CASSYNPRGNTDTQYF.

This sequence joins TRBV29-1 and TRBJ1-2, with D maybe TRBD1 (5 bases). The V gene's germline CDR1 is SQVTM and CDR2 ANQGSEA. CDR3 length: 13 amino acids. Trimming left V 6 bases short and J 2 bases short, with 13 bases between. The CDR3 reads CSVEGQSNYGYTF. CDR3 DNA sequence: TGCAGCGTGGAGGGGCAGAGCAACTATGGCTACACCTTC.

V is TRBV7-9 and J is TRBJ1-1, with D perhaps matching TRBD1 (5 bases). Germline V gene lookup returns CDR1 SEHNR and CDR2 FQNEAQ (reference sequence). The V and J ends lost 5 bases and 0 bases respectively, with 13 bases between them. This CDR3 has 15 amino acids. The chain's CDR3 is CASSPREGLNTEAFF. The CDR3, as DNA: TGTGCCAGCAGCCCCAGGGAGGGGCTGAACACTGAAGCTTTCTTT.

The V gene is TRBV10-2, the J gene TRBJ1-5, with D perhaps matching TRBD1 (5 bases). Trimming stripped 7 bases from V and 0 bases from J, with 7 bases between. CDR3 length: 13 amino acids. Per the germline V gene, CDR1 is WSHSY and CDR2 is SAAADI. The CDR3 protein is CASKDNSNQPQHF. CDR3 sequence (DNA): TGCGCCAGCAAGGACAATAGCAATCAGCCCCAGCATTTT.

The V and J genes are TRBV27 and TRBJ1-2; no definite D call. Germline CDR1 reads MNHEY; CDR2 reads SMNVEV (reference sequence). The CDR3 consists of 14 residues. Trimming shortened V by 0 bases and J by 5 bases, and 10 bases separated the two germline ends. CDR3 loop: CASSLSAGDYGYTF. The DNA of the CDR3 is TGTGCCAGCAGTTTATCGGCCGGGGATTATGGCTACACCTTC.

Turning to this clone: A read error is possible here, since a much larger clone lies one base away. This chain joins TRBV28 and TRBJ1-2; tentative D call: TRBD1 (5 bases). The CDR3 spans 12 residues. In germline, CDR1 is MDHEN, CDR2 SYDVKM. The V and J ends lost 3 bases and 4 bases respectively, with 6 bases between them. The CDR3 here is CASSLGGYGYTF. The CDR3 coding sequence is TGTGCCAGCAGTTTGGGGGGCTATGGCTACACCTTC.

The chain is built from TRBV30 and TRBJ2-2, with TRBD2 matching 8 bases. CDR1 is GTSNPN and CDR2 is SVGIG in the germline V gene (reference sequence). CDR3 size: 15 residues. The V and J ends lost 6 bases and 2 bases, in that order; junction bases with no gene match: 8. CDR3 nucleotides: TGTGCCTGTATCGGCGGGGGGCTCAACACCGGGGAGCTGTTTTTT. Translated, it gives CACIGGGLNTGELFF.

The V call is TRBV6-5, the J call TRBJ2-7; D may be TRBD2 (5 bases). V was trimmed by 5 bases and J by 2 bases, leaving 13 bases between them. This CDR3 is 14 amino acids long. CDR1 MNHEY and CDR2 SVGAGI come from the germline V gene. The CDR3 loop is CASSPWTGAYEQYF. The DNA of the CDR3 is TGTGCCAGCAGTCCTTGGACTGGAGCCTACGAGCAGTACTTC.

This rearrangement joins TRBV5-4 to TRBJ2-7; no definite D call. Per germline, CDR1 SGHNT and CDR2 YYREEE (reference sequence). The CDR3 is made up of 17 amino acids. The V end was cut by 4 bases, the J end by 1 base, with 21 bases between. CDR3 coding DNA: TGTGCCAGCAGCGACCGTGAGACAAACTCCTCATCCTACGAGCAGTACTTC. Translated, it gives CASSDRETNSSSYEQYF.

In this sample, this clone turned up once. The sample carries other DNA sequences with the same CDR3. This chain links TRBV7-2 with TRBJ2-5; no clear D gene. The CDR3 has 14 residues. The germline V gene encodes CDR1 SGHTA and CDR2 FQGNSA. With 0 bases removed from V and 1 base from J, the gap between germline ends came to 6 bases. CDR3 loop: CASSLAGSQETQYF. The CDR3, as DNA: TGTGCCAGCAGCTTAGCTGGCAGCCAAGAGACCCAGTACTTC.

V is TRBV28 and J is TRBJ2-5; D is perhaps TRBD1 (6 bases). V was cut by 5 bases and J by 2 bases, with 18 bases left in between. The length of the CDR3 is 16 residues. Per the germline V gene, CDR1 is MDHEN and CDR2 is SYDVKM. Here the CDR3 reads CASSHRTDPPQETQYF. Here the CDR3 DNA reads TGTGCCAGCAGTCATCGGACAGATCCTCCACAAGAGACCCAGTACTTC.

The CDR3 reads CAWGRRETQYF. CDR3 coding DNA: TGTGCCTGGGGTAGGCGGGAGACCCAGTACTTC. The chain employs TRBV30 and TRBJ2-5; D unclear. This CDR3 region has 11 residues. The germline V gene encodes CDR1 GTSNPN and CDR2 SVGIG (reference sequence). V shed 5 bases and J shed 5 bases, with 9 bases lying between them.

This clone was counted only a few times. V is TRBV18 and J is TRBJ1-5, with D maybe TRBD1 (5 bases). CDR1 is KGHSH, CDR2 LQKENI, per germline. V lost 5 bases and J 2 bases, leaving 7 bases between the germline ends. CDR3 size: 13 residues. The DNA of the CDR3 is TGTGCCAGCTCAGGAGGGGGCAATCAGCCCCAGCATTTT. Translating gives CASSGGGNQPQHF.

The chain couples TRBV25-1 to TRBJ2-7, with a weak D call TRBD1 (6 bases). Germline V gene sequence: CDR1 MGHDK, CDR2 SYGVNS. Trimming cost V 8 bases and J 5 bases, with 13 bases left between them. CDR3 size: 12 residues. CDR3 in amino acids: CASQVQGNEQYF. The CDR3 DNA sequence: TGTGCCAGCCAAGTACAGGGTAACGAGCAGTACTTC.

The chain couples TRBV9 to TRBJ2-2, with a possible D match to TRBD1 (5 bases). V lost 2 bases and J 4 bases, leaving 9 bases between the germline ends. Germline CDR1 and CDR2: SGDLS and YYNGEE. This CDR3 has 14 amino acids. The CDR3 loop reads CASSVPDSTGELFF. DNA for the CDR3: TGTGCCAGCAGCGTGCCTGACAGCACCGGGGAGCTGTTTTTT.

The gene calls are TRBV5-6 and TRBJ2-7; a weak D match, TRBD1 (5 bases). Trimming stripped 4 bases from V and 3 bases from J, with 8 bases between. Germline lookup yields CDR1 SGHDT and CDR2 YYEEEE. This CDR3 comprises 12 residues. This chain's CDR3 is CASSPGNYEQYF. Here the CDR3 DNA reads TGTGCCAGCAGCCCAGGGAACTACGAGCAGTACTTC.